The source of this T cell receptor (beta chain) is a study of cytomegalovirus exposure and HLA in healthy donors. The PCR had 60 Vbeta and 13 Jbeta primers. The data were produced by immunoSEQ multiplex PCR, yet TCRdb's version contains in-frame clones alone and is incomplete. Of 150,000 to 200,000 clones listed, around 76% were seen once; the top ten hold over 1.5%. This clone was detected once. Sequences were obtained from PBMCs. This receptor was obtained from a man aged 35 to 55 in good health and CMV-seronegative.

The CDR3 DNA sequence: TGTGCCAGCAGCGACCGGGACAGGGATTCACCCCTCCACTTT. Its protein product is CASSDRDRDSPLHF. The V and J genes are TRBV4-2 and TRBJ1-6, with 9 bases aligning to TRBD1. In germline, CDR1 is LGHNA, CDR2 YNFKEQ. V shed 5 bases and J 8 bases; nucleotides not matched to a gene: 4. The CDR3 is 14 amino acids.